This T cell receptor (beta chain) was observed in a study of CD8 T cells in Susac syndrome. The CDR3 sequence is 13 residues long. Germline CDR1 LNHDA, CDR2 SQIVND (reference sequence). V was pared by 3 bases and J by 4 bases, with 9 bases between. With random hexamers, roughly 0.45 to 1 ug RNA was reverse transcribed. TCRdb re-called the immunoSEQ multiplex PCR reads with MiXCR, one entry per CDR3 protein. The table has some 260,000 distinct CDR3 sequences, roughly 85% seen once; the top ten hold over 0.09%. The chain combines TRBV19 with TRBJ1-2; TRBD1 is a possible D gene (5 bases). The TCR originated in a human donor with multiple sclerosis. Input material: CD8+ T cells from PBMCs. The CDR3 reads CASSMGPPYGYTF. CDR3 DNA sequence: TGTGCCAGTAGTATGGGGCCACCCTATGGCTACACCTTC.